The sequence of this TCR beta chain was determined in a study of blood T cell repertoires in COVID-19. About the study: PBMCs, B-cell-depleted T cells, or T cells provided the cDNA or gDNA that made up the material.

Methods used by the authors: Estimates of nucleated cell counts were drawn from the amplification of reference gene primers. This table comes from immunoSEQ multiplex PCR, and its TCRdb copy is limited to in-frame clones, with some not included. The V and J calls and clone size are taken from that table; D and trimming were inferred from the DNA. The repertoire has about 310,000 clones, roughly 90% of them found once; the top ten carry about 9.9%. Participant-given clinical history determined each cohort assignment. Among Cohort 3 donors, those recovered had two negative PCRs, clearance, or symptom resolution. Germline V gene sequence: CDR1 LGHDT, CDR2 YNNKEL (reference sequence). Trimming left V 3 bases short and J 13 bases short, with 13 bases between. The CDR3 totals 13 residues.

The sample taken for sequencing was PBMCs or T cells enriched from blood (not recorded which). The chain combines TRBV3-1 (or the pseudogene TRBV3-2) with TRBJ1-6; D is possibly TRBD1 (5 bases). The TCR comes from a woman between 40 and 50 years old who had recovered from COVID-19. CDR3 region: CASSHGGVRPLHF. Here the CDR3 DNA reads TGTGCCAGCAGCCATGGGGGGGTTAGGCCCCTCCACTTT.